A selection of T cell receptor beta chains follows, all from one sample in a study of T cell repertoires in cytomegalovirus infection. TCRdb re-derived calls from the reads in MiXCR, one entry per CDR3 protein. The data show 450,000 to 600,000 distinct CDR3 sequences, about 42% seen once. Their recognized antigens are unknown. Here the sequenced sample was cultured PBMCs, taken from culture after CMV antigen stimulation. The receptor source for this set is a human donor in good health (CMV status not recorded). Some clones in this sample may be carry-over from other donors' samples. Each CDR3 is given with its conserved first and last residue. Each record gives: clone size, CDR3 length, D gene, J gene, V gene, CDR3 protein, CDR3 DNA. The D gene is left open where the match is weak. Clone size is shown for a subset of rows, as once, few, many or a class of expanded clone.

>.|17|.|TRBJ2-7|TRBV12-3/TRBV12-4
CASSFLAGTLTTYEQYF
TGTGCCAGCAGTTTTTTGGCCGGGACCCTAACGACCTACGAGCAGTACTTC
>.|15|.|TRBJ1-1|TRBV6-1
CASSYKEGLNTEAFF
TGTGCCAGCAGTTATAAAGAGGGCCTGAACACTGAAGCTTTCTTT
>.|16|.|TRBJ1-4|TRBV18
CASSPAHLTTNEKLFF
TGTGCCAGCTCACCAGCACATCTGACAACTAATGAAAAACTGTTTTTT
>.|16|.|TRBJ2-2|TRBV7-8
CASSLARGEFTVELFF
TGTGCCAGCAGCTTAGCGAGGGGGGAGTTTACCGTGGAGCTGTTTTTT
>.|13|.|TRBJ2-1|TRBV7-4
CASRHGVDNEQFF
TGTGCCAGCAGACATGGCGTGGACAATGAGCAGTTCTTC
>.|15|.|TRBJ2-5|TRBV20-1
CSARSGSPSGETQYF
TGCAGTGCTAGAAGCGGCTCCCCGTCAGGGGAGACCCAGTACTTC
>.|16|.|TRBJ1-5|TRBV25-1
CASTNKYIGANQPQHF
TGTGCCAGCACCAATAAATATATCGGGGCCAATCAGCCCCAGCATTTT
>few|17|TRBD1|TRBJ2-1|TRBV5-6
CASSWHHRGTDYNEQFF
TGTGCCAGCAGCTGGCACCACAGGGGTACAGACTACAATGAGCAGTTCTTC
>.|14|.|TRBJ2-7|TRBV3-1
CASSQEAGAGEQYF
TGTGCCAGCAGCCAAGAGGCAGGGGCCGGCGAGCAGTACTTC
>once|14|.|TRBJ2-3|TRBV7-6
CASGGGVGQDTQYF
TGTGCCAGCGGAGGAGGGGTCGGACAGGATACGCAGTATTTT
>few|13|.|TRBJ2-7|TRBV7-2
CASSPGPVGEQYF
TGTGCCAGCAGCCCGGGGCCGGTGGGAGAGCAGTACTTC
>few|16|TRBD2|TRBJ2-1|TRBV27
CASSLVAGDSLNEQFF
TGTGCCAGCAGTTTAGTAGCGGGAGATAGCCTCAATGAGCAGTTCTTC
>few|12|.|TRBJ2-2|TRBV7-6
CASLRDAGELFF
TGTGCCAGCTTGCGGGACGCCGGGGAGCTGTTTTTT
>.|16|.|TRBJ2-5|TRBV7-2
CASSLEGPLLRETQYF
TGTGCCAGCAGCTTGGAGGGGCCCCTTCTGAGAGAGACCCAGTACTTC
>.|14|.|TRBJ1-4|TRBV7-6
CASSEGTANEKLFF
TGTGCCAGCAGCGAGGGGACCGCCAATGAAAAACTGTTTTTT
>few|14|.|TRBJ1-3|TRBV30
CAWSPGDSGNTIYF
TGTGCCTGGAGCCCAGGGGACTCTGGAAACACCATATATTTT
>.|16|TRBD2|TRBJ2-2|TRBV6-1
CASSPRREAGTGELFF
TGTGCCAGCAGCCCAAGGCGGGAGGCTGGCACCGGGGAGCTGTTTTTT
>.|13|.|TRBJ2-3|TRBV6-1
CASNRLEGDTQYF
TGTGCCAGCAATAGGCTGGAGGGAGATACGCAGTATTTT
>many|13|.|TRBJ1-1|TRBV7-2
CASSLTGNTEAFF
TGTGCCAGCAGCTTAACAGGGAACACTGAAGCTTTCTTT
>many|17|TRBD2|TRBJ2-1|TRBV7-2
CASNGLAGGPRYNEQFF
TGTGCCAGCAACGGACTAGCGGGAGGGCCGCGTTACAATGAGCAGTTCTTC